Sequencing of this T cell receptor beta chain was carried out in a study of blood T cell repertoires in COVID-19. Study-wide context: T cells, B-cell-depleted T cells, or PBMCs provided the cDNA or gDNA that served as material.

Measured with immunoSEQ multiplex PCR; TCRdb has only the in-frame clones, and not every one. The repertoire consists of some 140,000 clones, with roughly 80% occurring once and the leading ten covering 9.5% to 12%. This clone appeared a few times. The CDR3 extends over 12 amino acids. The V end was cut by 4 bases, the J end by 6 bases, with 12 bases between. CDR1 and CDR2 from the germline V gene are SQVTM and ANQGSEA. The source material was peripheral blood. The TCR sequence derives from a man aged 55 to 69 who had recovered from COVID-19. V gene TRBV29-1 combines with J gene TRBJ1-1; a possible D gene is TRBD1 (6 bases). This CDR3 is CSVGTALSEAFF. CDR3 nucleotide sequence: TGCAGCGTTGGGACAGCCCTATCTGAAGCTTTCTTT.